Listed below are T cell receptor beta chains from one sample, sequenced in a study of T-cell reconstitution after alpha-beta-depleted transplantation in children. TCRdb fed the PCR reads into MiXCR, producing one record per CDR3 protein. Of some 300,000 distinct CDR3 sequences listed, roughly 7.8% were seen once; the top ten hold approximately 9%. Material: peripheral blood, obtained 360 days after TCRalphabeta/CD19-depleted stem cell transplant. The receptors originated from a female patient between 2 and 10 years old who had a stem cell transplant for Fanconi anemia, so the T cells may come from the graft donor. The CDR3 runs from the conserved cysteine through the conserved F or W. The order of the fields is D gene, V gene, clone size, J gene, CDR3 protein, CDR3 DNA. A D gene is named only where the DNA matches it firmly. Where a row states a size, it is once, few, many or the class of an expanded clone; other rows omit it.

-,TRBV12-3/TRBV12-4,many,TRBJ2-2,CASSFVRNTGELFF,TGTGCCAGCAGTTTCGTCAGGAACACCGGGGAGCTGTTTTTT
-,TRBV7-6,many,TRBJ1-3,CASSQGSGNTIYF,TGTGCCAGCAGTCAGGGGTCCGGAAACACCATATATTTT
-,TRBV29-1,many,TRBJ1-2,CSVDPGYTF,TGCAGCGTTGACCCTGGCTACACCTTC
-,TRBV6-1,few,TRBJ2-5,CASSEGPYREQETQYF,TGTGCCAGCAGTGAAGGGCCGTACAGGGAACAAGAGACCCAGTACTTC
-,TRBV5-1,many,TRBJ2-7,CASSVGPLRYF,TGCGCCAGCAGTGTTGGCCCCCTAAGGTACTTC
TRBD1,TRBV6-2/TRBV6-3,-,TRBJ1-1,CASRDRGRTEAFF,TGTGCCAGCAGAGACAGGGGAAGGACTGAAGCTTTCTTT
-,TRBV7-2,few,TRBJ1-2,CASSLASRNNYGYTF,TGTGCCAGCAGCTTAGCAAGCAGGAACAACTATGGCTACACCTTC
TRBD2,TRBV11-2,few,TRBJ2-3,CASDVAGGTDTQYF,TGTGCCAGCGATGTAGCGGGGGGCACAGATACGCAGTATTTT
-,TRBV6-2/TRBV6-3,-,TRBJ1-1,CASSRMPGANTEAFF,TGTGCCAGCAGTCGGATGCCGGGAGCGAACACTGAAGCTTTCTTT
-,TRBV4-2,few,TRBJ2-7,CASSLEIHTAYEQYF,TGTGCCAGCAGCCTCGAAATTCACACGGCCTACGAGCAGTACTTC
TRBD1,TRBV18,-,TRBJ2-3,CASSPRQGPDTQYF,TGTGCCAGCTCACCCCGACAGGGGCCAGATACGCAGTATTTT
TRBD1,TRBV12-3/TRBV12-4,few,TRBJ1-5,CASSYDRAQPLNQPQHF,TGTGCCAGCAGTTACGACAGGGCACAACCACTCAATCAGCCCCAGCATTTT
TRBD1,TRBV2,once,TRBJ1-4,CASSGRDRANEKLFF,TGTGCCAGCAGTGGGAGAGACAGGGCGAATGAAAAACTGTTTTTT
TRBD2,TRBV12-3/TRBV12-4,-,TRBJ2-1,CASSLGRGTYNEHFF,TGTGCCAGCAGTCTGGGGCGGGGGACTTACAATGAGCATTTCTTC
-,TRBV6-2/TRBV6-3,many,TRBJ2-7,CASSYSLTLGPYEQYF,TGTGCCAGCAGTTACTCTCTGACACTCGGGCCCTACGAGCAGTACTTC
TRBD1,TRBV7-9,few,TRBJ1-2,CASSKGQNYGYTF,TGTGCCAGCAGTAAGGGACAGAACTATGGCTACACCTTC
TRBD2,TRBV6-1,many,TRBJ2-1,CASSSGLALYNEQFF,TGTGCCAGCAGCTCCGGACTAGCGCTCTACAATGAGCAGTTCTTC
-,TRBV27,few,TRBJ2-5,CASSLRQEQETQYF,TGTGCCAGCAGTTTACGACAGGAGCAAGAGACCCAGTACTTC
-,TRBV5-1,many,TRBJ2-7,CASHSQGSTYEQYF,TGCGCCAGCCATTCACAGGGTTCGACCTACGAGCAGTACTTC
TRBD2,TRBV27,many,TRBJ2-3,CASKVGGYTDTQYF,TGTGCCAGCAAAGTCGGGGGGTACACAGATACGCAGTATTTT
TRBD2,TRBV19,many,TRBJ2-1,CASSISGGGGYNEQFF,TGTGCCAGTAGTATATCTGGCGGGGGTGGATACAATGAGCAGTTCTTC
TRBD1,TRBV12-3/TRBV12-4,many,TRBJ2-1,CASSPGTGRWSEQFF,TGTGCCAGCAGTCCAGGGACAGGTCGATGGTCGGAGCAGTTCTTC
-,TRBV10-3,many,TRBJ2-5,CAISESTQETQYF,TGTGCCATCAGTGAGTCTACGCAAGAGACCCAGTACTTC
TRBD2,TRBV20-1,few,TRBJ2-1,CSATSGGSPEQFF,TGCAGTGCTACTAGCGGGGGTTCTCCTGAGCAGTTCTTC
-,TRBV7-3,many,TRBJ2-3,CASSFLALDTQYF,TGTGCCAGCAGCTTTCTAGCGTTAGATACGCAGTATTTT
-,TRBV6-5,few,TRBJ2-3,CASSYSTTSRDFYTDTQYF,TGTGCCAGCAGTTACAGTACGACCTCCCGGGACTTTTACACAGATACGCAGTATTTT
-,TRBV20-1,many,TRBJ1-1,CSARSGTRAFF,TGCAGTGCTAGGTCCGGGACGAGGGCTTTCTTT
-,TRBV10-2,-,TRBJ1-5,CASSDSLTVNQPQHF,TGCGCCAGCAGTGATTCGTTGACGGTCAATCAGCCCCAGCATTTT
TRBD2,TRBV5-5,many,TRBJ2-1,CASSLVGGGASYEQFF,TGTGCCAGCAGCTTGGTCGGCGGGGGGGCCTCGTATGAGCAGTTCTTC
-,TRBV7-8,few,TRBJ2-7,CASSLGQGLWEQYF,TGTGCCAGCAGCTTAGGCCAGGGGCTATGGGAGCAGTACTTC
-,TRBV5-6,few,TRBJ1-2,CASSSGGQDYTF,TGTGCCAGCAGCAGCGGTGGGCAGGACTACACCTTC
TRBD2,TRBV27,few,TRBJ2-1,CASSPGTSGRIGRKQFF,TGTGCCAGCAGCCCCGGGACTAGCGGGAGAATTGGACGAAAACAGTTCTTC
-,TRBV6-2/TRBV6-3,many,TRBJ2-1,CASSYSPNEQFF,TGTGCCAGCAGTTACTCGCCCAATGAGCAGTTCTTC
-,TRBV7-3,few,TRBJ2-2,CASSSGTELFF,TGTGCCAGCAGCTCCGGGACAGAGCTGTTTTTT
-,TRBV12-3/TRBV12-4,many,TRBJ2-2,CASSFWTGELFF,TGTGCCAGCAGTTTTTGGACCGGGGAGCTGTTTTTT
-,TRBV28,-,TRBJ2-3,CASSLGQSDTQYF,TGTGCCAGCAGTTTAGGGCAGTCAGATACGCAGTATTTT
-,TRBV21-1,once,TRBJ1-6,CANPGQTSSYNSPLHF,TGTGCCAACCCGGGACAGACTAGCTCCTATAATTCACCCCTCCACTTT
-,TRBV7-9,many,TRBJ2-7,CASSLEGIKTYEQYF,TGTGCCAGCAGCTTAGAGGGAATAAAAACCTACGAGCAGTACTTC
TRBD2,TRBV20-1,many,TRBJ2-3,CSARDQTSGSTDTQYF,TGCAGTGCTAGAGATCAAACTAGCGGGTCTACAGATACGCAGTATTTT
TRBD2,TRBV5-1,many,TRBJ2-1,CASSLGTSGWWNEQFF,TGCGCCAGCAGCTTGGGGACTAGCGGGTGGTGGAATGAGCAGTTCTTC
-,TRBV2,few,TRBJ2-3,CASSSDTQYF,TGTGCCAGCAGCTCAGATACGCAGTATTTT
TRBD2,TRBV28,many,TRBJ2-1,CASNSARGTSGLYYNEQFF,TGTGCCAGCAACTCTGCTCGGGGGACTAGCGGCCTTTACTACAATGAGCAGTTCTTC
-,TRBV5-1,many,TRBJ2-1,CASSLDGPYNEQFF,TGCGCCAGCAGCTTGGATGGGCCTTACAATGAGCAGTTCTTC